The sequence of this T cell receptor (beta chain) was determined in a study of shared clonotypes between healthy human individuals. Study-level background: Three plates each covered CD4 naive and memory; CD8 naive two, CD8 memory one.

Every immunoSEQ plate was one replicate of a subset's evenly spread DNA. Sequenced by immunoSEQ multiplex PCR; TCRdb stores in-frame clones only, minus some. This sample has more than 400,000 clones, with about 96% found just once. Naive CD4+ cells were CD45RA-selected; the remaining cells were memory. As regards this clone: What it binds is unknown.

This CDR3 spans 13 amino acids. V dropped 5 bases and J dropped 6 bases, with 14 bases sitting between them. The germline gives CDR1 MDHEN, CDR2 SYDVKM. Study-wide points: In this cohort, only blood was sampled, and tissue repertoires likely differ.

Sample: naive CD4+ T cells sorted from blood. Subset: CD45RA+ positively selected. The chain recombines TRBV28 with TRBJ2-7, with a possible D match to TRBD1 (5 bases). The sequence was obtained from a woman in her thirties in good health. This CDR3 is CASSLRAPGEQYF. The CDR3 DNA follows: TGTGCCAGCAGTCTCAGGGCGCCAGGCGAGCAGTACTTC. Complete variable domain (other parts from reference TRBV28 and TRBJ2-7): DVKVTQSSRYLVKRTGEKVFLECVQDMDHENMFWYRQDPGLGLRLIYFSYDVKMKEKGDIPEGYSVSREKKERFSLILESASTNQTSMYLCASSLRAPGEQYFGPGTRLTVT.